Following are 30 T cell receptor beta chains from one sample sequenced in a study of blood T cell repertoires in COVID-19. Some clones are missing from TCRdb's copy, which holds only in-frame ones; the method was immunoSEQ multiplex PCR. The sample has about 120,000 clones, over 70% seen once. Input material: peripheral blood. These receptors all stem from a man aged 65-85 years with acute or convalescent COVID-19.

The chain recombines TRBV7-9 with TRBJ1-4; the D gene is possibly TRBD1 (6 bases). The ends were cut back, 1 base at V and 2 bases at J, with 20 bases in the middle. Looked up from germline, CDR1 is SEHNR and CDR2 is FQNEAQ (reference sequence). The CDR3 contains 19 residues. For the CDR3, the DNA is TGTGCCAGCAGCTTAGGATTGTGGGCGACGACAGGTACTAATGAAAAACTGTTTTTT. It encodes CASSLGLWATTGTNEKLFF.

The V and J genes are TRBV7-9 and TRBJ1-5; 10 nucleotides align to TRBD1. Germline V gene sequence: CDR1 SEHNR, CDR2 FQNEAQ (reference sequence). The CDR3 has 17 residues. Germline trimming cut 3 bases from V and 7 bases from J; bases unmatched to any gene: 12. In DNA, the CDR3 is TGTGCCAGCAGCTTGGGGGACAGGGGCCTCGTCGGACAGCCCCAGCATTTT. Its translation: CASSLGDRGLVGQPQHF. Filled out from reference TRBV7-9 and TRBJ1-5, the complete variable domain reads DTGVSQNPRHKITKRGQNVTFRCDPISEHNRLYWYRQTLGQGPEFLTYFQNEAQLEKSRLLSDRFSAERPKGSFSTLEIQRTEQGDSAMYLCASSLGDRGLVGQPQHFGDGTRLSIL.

This clone has just one count. This rearrangement joins TRBV5-1 to TRBJ1-2; the match to TRBD1 covers 8 bases. Trimming cost V 0 bases and J 0 bases; bases outside gene matches: 10. CDR3 length: 18 amino acids. Looked up from germline, CDR1 is SGHRS and CDR2 is YFSETQ. The CDR3 region is CASSLEGDRTGANYGYTF. In DNA form, the CDR3 reads TGCGCCAGCAGCTTGGAGGGGGACAGGACTGGAGCTAACTATGGCTACACCTTC.

The sample holds one count of this clone. This chain joins TRBV6-5 and TRBJ2-5; a possible D gene is TRBD1 (6 bases). Germline CDR1 reads MNHEY; CDR2 reads SVGAGI. The V and J ends lost 7 bases and 1 base respectively, with 13 bases between them. The CDR3 covers 14 residues. In nucleotides, the CDR3 is TGTGCCAGCAAAGGACAGTATGGCCAAGAGACCCAGTACTTC. It encodes CASKGQYGQETQYF.

This clone came up once. V and J are TRBV7-9 and TRBJ2-7; 9 positions agree with TRBD1. The CDR3 sequence is 15 residues long. The ends lost 4 bases at V and 7 bases at J; junction bases unmatched: 11. Germline loops: CDR1 SEHNR, CDR2 FQNEAQ (reference sequence). CDR3 coding DNA: TGTGCCAGCAGCTACCGGGGACAGGGCGGTGGGGAGCAGTACTTC. It yields the protein CASSYRGQGGGEQYF.

The chain links TRBV7-2 to TRBJ2-2, with D possibly matching TRBD2 (7 bases). The CDR3 loop spans 16 amino acids. CDR1 and CDR2 from the germline V gene are SGHTA and FQGNSA. Deletions cut 5 bases from V and 4 bases from J, with 17 bases between. In nucleotides, the CDR3 is TGTGCCAGCAGCCCCGGCCCGGGGGGCGGCACCGGGGAGCTGTTTTTT. Its translation is CASSPGPGGGTGELFF.

CDR3 in DNA: TGTGCCACCAGTGACCGGACAGGTCGTGGCTATGGCTACACCTTC. It specifies CATSDRTGRGYGYTF. V and J are TRBV24-1 and TRBJ1-2, with 7 bases matching TRBD1. The CDR3 is 15 amino acids. Germline V lookup: CDR1 KGHDR, CDR2 SFDVKD. V lost 4 bases, J lost 4 bases, and 8 bases stayed unmatched.

This clone was picked up a small number of times. The chain joins TRBV19 to TRBJ1-2, with TRBD1 matching 7 bases. The CDR3 loop spans 18 amino acids. Germline V gene lookup returns CDR1 LNHDA and CDR2 SQIVND (reference sequence). V gave up 6 bases and J gave up 0 bases; unmatched junction bases: 16. In nucleotides, the CDR3 is TGTGCCAGTAGGAAACGCACGGCAGGGGGTACTTCTAACTATGGCTACACCTTC. It specifies CASRKRTAGGTSNYGYTF.

This chain connects TRBV4-3 to TRBJ1-1; 12 positions match TRBD1. The CDR3 contains 16 residues. The germline V gene has CDR1 LGHNA and CDR2 YSLEER. J was trimmed by 5 bases and V by 2 bases; bases with no gene match: 6. CDR3 DNA sequence: TGCGCCAGCAGCCAACCCCCGGGACAGGGGGCGACTGAAGCTTTCTTT. Translated: CASSQPPGQGATEAFF.

The chain joins TRBV4-1 to TRBJ2-3; 9 positions match TRBD2. The junction had 7 bases not matched to a gene; V was cut back by 1 base and J by 2 bases. The germline V gene has CDR1 MGHRA and CDR2 YSYEKL. There are 17 residues in the CDR3. CDR3 amino acids: CASSQAAAGGITDTQYF. CDR3 nucleotide sequence: TGCGCCAGCAGCCAAGCAGCAGCGGGGGGTATCACAGATACGCAGTATTTT.

V usage is TRBV6-2 or TRBV6-3 and J usage is TRBJ2-5; 7 nucleotides agree with TRBD2. Per the germline V gene, CDR1 is MNHEY and CDR2 is SVGEGT. This CDR3 spans 12 amino acids. Germline trimming cut 5 bases from V and 4 bases from J; bases unmatched to any gene: 1. This CDR3 is CASSGLGETQYF. CDR3 in DNA: TGTGCCAGCAGTGGACTAGGAGAGACCCAGTACTTC.

In this sample, this clone turned up once. The chain recombines TRBV6-6 with TRBJ2-3; 7 bases are shared with TRBD2. J lost 4 bases, V lost 2 bases, and 9 bases had no gene match. The CDR3 contains 16 residues. Germline lookup yields CDR1 MNHNY and CDR2 SVGAGI (reference sequence). CDR3 bases: TGTGCCAGCAGTTACCGGGCTCGGGGGAGGGCAGATACGCAGTATTTT. Translating gives CASSYRARGRADTQYF.

The chain employs TRBV7-2 and TRBJ2-5; D call uncertain. Per the germline V gene, CDR1 is SGHTA and CDR2 is FQGNSA. V was trimmed by 5 bases and J by 5 bases, leaving 12 bases between them. The CDR3 extends over 13 amino acids. Written as DNA, the CDR3 is TGTGCCAGCAGCCCCCCCGCGGCGGAGACCCAGTACTTC. The encoded protein is CASSPPAAETQYF. The full variable domain, its missing parts supplied by reference TRBV7-2 and TRBJ2-5, is GAGVSQSPSNKVTEKGKDVELRCDPISGHTALYWYRQSLGQGLEFLIYFQGNSAPDKSGLPSDRFSAERTGGSVSTLTIQRTQQEDSAVYLCASSPPAAETQYFGPGTRLLVL.

The rearrangement joins TRBV19 to TRBJ2-5, with a possible D match to TRBD2 (6 bases). The germline gives CDR1 LNHDA, CDR2 SQIVND (reference sequence). CDR3 length: 14 amino acids. V lost 5 bases, J lost 3 bases, and 13 bases lay in between. The CDR3 DNA is TGTGCCAGTAGTTGGGGAGGAAGCGAAGAGACCCAGTACTTC. Protein sequence: CASSWGGSEETQYF.

This rearrangement joins TRBV11-2 to TRBJ2-3, with 8 bases that match TRBD2. CDR3 size: 17 residues. The V segment lost 0 bases and the J segment 0 bases; nucleotides outside the gene matches: 5. The germline gives CDR1 SGHAT, CDR2 FQNNGV. The CDR3 reads CASSLDSGTFSTDTQYF. CDR3 nucleotide sequence: TGTGCCAGCAGCTTAGATAGCGGGACTTTCAGCACAGATACGCAGTATTTT.

This chain links TRBV7-9 with TRBJ1-5, with D possibly being TRBD1 (5 bases). Germline values: CDR1 SEHNR, CDR2 FQNEAQ (reference sequence). The CDR3 is 15 residues long. V shed 0 bases and J shed 2 bases, with 8 bases lying between them. CDR3 nucleotides: TGTGCCAGCAGCTTAGCGGGGGAGGGCAATCAGCCCCAGCATTTT. It yields the protein CASSLAGEGNQPQHF.

This sequence joins TRBV7-9 and TRBJ2-4; 8 bases map to TRBD1. This CDR3 has 13 residues. Trimming took 11 bases from V and 1 from J; bases not matched to a gene: 4. Germline CDR1 and CDR2: SEHNR and FQNEAQ (reference sequence). CDR3 nucleotide sequence: TGTGCCTCAGGGGGCGGTGCCAAAAACATTCAGTACTTC. This codes for CASGGGAKNIQYF. The full variable domain, in which reference TRBV7-9 and TRBJ2-4 provide the parts outside the CDR3, is DTGVSQNPRHKITKRGQNVTFRCDPISEHNRLYWYRQTLGQGPEFLTYFQNEAQLEKSRLLSDRFSAERPKGSFSTLEIQRTEQGDSAMYLCASGGGAKNIQYFGAGTRLSVL.

This clone was detected only a few times. The chain is built from TRBV30 and TRBJ1-1, with 10 bases aligning to TRBD1. Germline CDR1 and CDR2: GTSNPN and SVGIG (reference sequence). V lost 7 bases, J lost 6 bases, and 8 bases stayed unmatched. The CDR3 spans 13 residues. Here the CDR3 DNA reads TGTGCCTTCTCCGGGACAGGGGTCGCTGAAGCTTTCTTT. This translates into CAFSGTGVAEAFF.

CDR3 DNA sequence: TGTGCCAGCAGCGTAGTGGCGGGGGGAACGAACACCGGGGAGCTGTTTTTT. It codes for CASSVVAGGTNTGELFF. The chain recombines TRBV9 with TRBJ2-2; 8 nucleotides match TRBD2. This CDR3 region has 17 residues. Per the germline V gene, CDR1 is SGDLS and CDR2 is YYNGEE. Trimming cost V 0 bases and J 0 bases; bases outside gene matches: 4.

The chain employs TRBV30 and TRBJ1-2; D remains unclear. Germline V gives CDR1 GTSNPN, CDR2 SVGIG (reference sequence). Trimming took 3 bases from V and 4 from J, leaving 12 bases between them. CDR3 length: 13 amino acids. In nucleotides, the CDR3 is TGTGCCTGGAGAGATATAAGAGCCTATGGCTACACCTTC. It codes for CAWRDIRAYGYTF. The full variable domain, its missing parts supplied by reference TRBV30 and TRBJ1-2, is SQTIHQWPATLVQPVGSPLSLECTVEGTSNPNLYWYRQAAGRGLQLLFYSVGIGQISSEVPQNLSASRPQDRQFILSSKKLLLSDSGFYLCAWRDIRAYGYTFGSGTRLTVV.

The chain uses TRBV6-2 or TRBV6-3 and TRBJ2-5; possibly TRBD2 for D (6 bases). The V end lost 2 bases, the J end lost 2 bases, and 15 bases lay between the germline ends. Germline CDR1 and CDR2: MNHEY and SVGEGT. The CDR3 spans 16 residues. The CDR3 is CASSYSASVTQETQYF. CDR3 bases: TGTGCCAGCAGTTACAGCGCTAGCGTTACTCAAGAGACCCAGTACTTC.

The chain joins TRBV4-1 to TRBJ1-1; perhaps TRBD1 as D (5 bases). The CDR3 contains 17 residues. Germline V lookup: CDR1 MGHRA, CDR2 YSYEKL. Trimming shortened V by 1 base and J by 5 bases, and 20 bases separated the two germline ends. In DNA, the CDR3 is TGCGCCAGCAGCCAAGGGCTACTTCCGGGGGTCCTTACTGAAGCTTTCTTT. This translates into CASSQGLLPGVLTEAFF.

The table lists this clone with a count of one. The chain uses TRBV19 and TRBJ2-5; the match to TRBD1 covers 7 bases. The V gene end was trimmed by 6 bases and the J gene end by 1 base; junction bases not matched to a gene: 2. CDR1 is LNHDA and CDR2 is SQIVND in the germline V gene (reference sequence). The CDR3 is 13 residues long. The CDR3 DNA is TGTGCCAGTAGAAGACAGGGCCAAGAGACCCAGTACTTC. The encoded protein is CASRRQGQETQYF.

This chain joins TRBV5-5 and TRBJ1-2; 12 bases agree with TRBD1. J was trimmed by 2 bases and V by 0 bases; bases with no gene match: 8. Germline V CDR1 and CDR2: SGHKS, YYEKEE (reference sequence). This CDR3 contains 18 residues. The CDR3 coding sequence is TGTGCCAGCAGCTTGGCCGGGGACAGGGGGCAGGGGAACTATGGCTACACCTTC. This encodes CASSLAGDRGQGNYGYTF.

The chain uses TRBV11-2 and TRBJ2-3; 7 bases fit TRBD2. Germline assignment: CDR1 SGHAT and CDR2 FQNNGV. Trimming at V came to 1 base and at J to 2 bases, leaving 15 bases not matched to a gene. CDR3 length: 19 amino acids. In DNA, the CDR3 is TGTGCCAGCAGCTTAGTTCCTAGCGGTTATTGGGGTGACACAGATACGCAGTATTTT. Residues: CASSLVPSGYWGDTDTQYF. Drawing the rest from reference TRBV11-2 and TRBJ2-3, the complete variable domain is EAGVAQSPRYKIIEKRQSVAFWCNPISGHATLYWYQQILGQGPKLLIQFQNNGVVDDSQLPKDRFSAERLKGVDSTLKIQPAKLEDSAVYLCASSLVPSGYWGDTDTQYFGPGTRLTVL.

Notes on this clone: Different DNA sequences within this sample yield the same CDR3. Here the CDR3 reads CASSLAAGGSTDTQYF. The CDR3 DNA reads as TGTGCCAGCAGCTTGGCTGCGGGGGGTAGCACAGATACGCAGTATTTT. The genes are TRBV5-4 and TRBJ2-3; 8 bases align to TRBD2. CDR1 is SGHNT and CDR2 is YYREEE in the germline V gene (reference sequence). The CDR3 covers 16 residues. V trimming: 0 bases; J trimming: 0 bases; junction bases outside the gene matches: 3. Complete variable domain (other parts from reference TRBV5-4 and TRBJ2-3): ETGVTQSPTHLIKTRGQQVTLRCSSQSGHNTVSWYQQALGQGPQFIFQYYREEENGRGNFPPRFSGLQFPNYSSELNVNALELDDSALYLCASSLAAGGSTDTQYFGPGTRLTVL.

The V call is TRBV6-5, the J call TRBJ1-2; D possibly corresponds to TRBD1 (6 bases). The CDR3 runs 14 residues. From germline, CDR1 is MNHEY and CDR2 SVGAGI. Trimming stripped 2 bases from V and 7 bases from J, with 14 bases between. This CDR3 is CASSYNREASGYTF. Written as DNA, the CDR3 is TGTGCCAGCAGTTACAACAGGGAAGCCTCTGGCTACACCTTC.

This chain uses TRBV29-1 with TRBJ1-2; the match to TRBD1 covers 9 bases. J gave up 3 bases and V 6 bases, and 5 bases lay outside the gene matches. Germline values: CDR1 SQVTM, CDR2 ANQGSEA. The CDR3 is 13 amino acids. The CDR3 sequence: CSVKQGADYGYTF. Here the CDR3 DNA reads TGCAGCGTGAAACAGGGGGCAGACTATGGCTACACCTTC.

The chain links TRBV7-9 to TRBJ1-2; 7 nucleotides align to TRBD1. Looked up from germline, CDR1 is SEHNR and CDR2 is FQNEAQ (reference sequence). The V and J ends lost 6 bases and 5 bases, in that order; junction bases with no gene match: 3. The CDR3 loop spans 12 amino acids. CDR3 sequence reads: CASSATGYGYTF. The CDR3 DNA sequence: TGTGCCAGCAGTGCGACAGGGTATGGCTACACCTTC.

J is TRBJ2-5 and V is TRBV7-3, with 11 positions matching TRBD1. The V gene's germline CDR1 is SGHTA and CDR2 FQGTGA. This CDR3 spans 15 amino acids. With V trimmed by 5 bases and J by 5 bases, 7 bases remained unmatched. CDR3 bases: TGTGCCAGCAGCCGCTGGGGGGACAGGGGGGAGACCCAGTACTTC. Its translation is CASSRWGDRGETQYF. Based on the CDR3 plus reference TRBV7-3 and TRBJ2-5, the full variable domain is GAGVSQTPSNKVTEKGKYVELRCDPISGHTALYWYRQSLGQGPEFLIYFQGTGAADDSGLPNDRFFAVRPEGSVSTLKIQRTERGDSAVYLCASSRWGDRGETQYFGPGTRLLVL.